This T cell receptor (beta chain) emerged from a study of shared clonotypes between healthy human individuals. Worth noting for this clone: Its cognate antigen is unknown.

Findings and caveats of the study: Rarefaction exposed incomplete sorted-subset sequencing despite large depth.

Data came from immunoSEQ multiplex PCR; TCRdb stores just in-frame clones and leaves some out. This sample has some 2,000,000 clones, with about 95% found just once. CD45RO-negative, CCR7-positively selected cells formed the naive CD8 fraction, excluding terminally differentiated effector memory CD45RA+ cells. The CDR3 consists of 13 residues. Trimming cost V 2 bases and J 10 bases, with 13 bases left between them. Germline V lookup: CDR1 MDHEN, CDR2 SYDVKM. The sequencing input was naive CD8+ T cells sorted from blood. The chain carries TRBV28 and TRBJ2-3; maybe TRBD1 (6 bases). The source is a man between 18 and 29 years old in good health. The CDR3 coding sequence is TGTGCCAGCAGTTTAGAAATACAGGGAGCGCAGTATTTT. Its translation is CASSLEIQGAQYF.